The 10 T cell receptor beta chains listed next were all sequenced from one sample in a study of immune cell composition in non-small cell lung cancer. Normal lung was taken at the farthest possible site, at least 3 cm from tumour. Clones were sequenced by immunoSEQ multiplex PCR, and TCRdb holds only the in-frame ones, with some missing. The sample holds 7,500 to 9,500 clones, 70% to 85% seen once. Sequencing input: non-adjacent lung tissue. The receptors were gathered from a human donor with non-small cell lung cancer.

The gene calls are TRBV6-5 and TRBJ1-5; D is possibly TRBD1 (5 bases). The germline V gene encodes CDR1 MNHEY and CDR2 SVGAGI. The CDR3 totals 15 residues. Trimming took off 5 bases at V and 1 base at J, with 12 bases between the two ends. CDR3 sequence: CASSVRQSSNQPQHF. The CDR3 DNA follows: TGTGCCAGCAGTGTCCGACAGAGCAGCAATCAGCCCCAGCATTTT.

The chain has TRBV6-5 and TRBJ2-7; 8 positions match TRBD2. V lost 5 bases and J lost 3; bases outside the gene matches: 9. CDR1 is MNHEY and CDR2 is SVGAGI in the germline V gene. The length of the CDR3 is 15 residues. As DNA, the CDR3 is TGTGCCAGCAGTCCCATAGCGGGAAACAACTACGAGCAGTACTTC. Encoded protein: CASSPIAGNNYEQYF.

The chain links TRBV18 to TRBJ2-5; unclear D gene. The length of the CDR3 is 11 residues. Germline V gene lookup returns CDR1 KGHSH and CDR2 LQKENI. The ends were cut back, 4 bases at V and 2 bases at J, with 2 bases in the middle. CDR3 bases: TGTGCCAGCTCACGACAAGAGACCCAGTACTTC. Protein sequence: CASSRQETQYF. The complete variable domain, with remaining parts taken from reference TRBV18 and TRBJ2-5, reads NAGVMQNPRHLVRRRGQEARLRCSPMKGHSHVYWYRQLPEEGLKFMVYLQKENIIDESGMPKERFSAEFPKEGPSILRIQQVVRGDSAAYFCASSRQETQYFGPGTRLLVL.

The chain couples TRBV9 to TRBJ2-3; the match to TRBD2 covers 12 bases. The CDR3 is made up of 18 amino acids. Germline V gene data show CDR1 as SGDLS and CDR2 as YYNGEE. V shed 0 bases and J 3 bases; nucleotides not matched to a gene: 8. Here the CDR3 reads CASSVATSGGISTDTQYF. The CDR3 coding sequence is TGTGCCAGCAGCGTAGCTACTAGCGGGGGGATTAGTACAGATACGCAGTATTTT.

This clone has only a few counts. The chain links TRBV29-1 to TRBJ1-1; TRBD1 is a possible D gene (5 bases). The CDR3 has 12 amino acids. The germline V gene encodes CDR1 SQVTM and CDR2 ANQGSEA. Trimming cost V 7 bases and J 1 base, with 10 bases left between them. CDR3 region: CSAKDTNTEAFF. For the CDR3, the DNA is TGCAGCGCCAAGGACACGAACACTGAAGCTTTCTTT.

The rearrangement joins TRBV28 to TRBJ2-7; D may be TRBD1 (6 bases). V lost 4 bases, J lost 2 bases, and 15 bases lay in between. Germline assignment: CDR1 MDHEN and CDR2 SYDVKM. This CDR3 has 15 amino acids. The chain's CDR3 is CASSSQGSVAYEQYF. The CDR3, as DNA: TGTGCCAGCAGTTCTCAGGGGAGTGTGGCCTACGAGCAGTACTTC.

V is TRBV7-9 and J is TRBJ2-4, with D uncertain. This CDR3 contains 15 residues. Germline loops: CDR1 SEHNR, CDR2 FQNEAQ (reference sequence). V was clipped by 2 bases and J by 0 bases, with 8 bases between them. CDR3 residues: CASSLHEVAKNIQYF. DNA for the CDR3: TGTGCCAGCAGCTTACACGAAGTAGCCAAAAACATTCAGTACTTC.

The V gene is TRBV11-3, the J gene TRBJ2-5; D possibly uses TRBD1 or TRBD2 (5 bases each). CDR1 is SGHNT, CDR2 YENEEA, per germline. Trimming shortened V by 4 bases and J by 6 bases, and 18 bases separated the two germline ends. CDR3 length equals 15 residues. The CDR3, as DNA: TGTGCCAGCAGCTCAACCCGGGACCGACAGAAGACCCAGTACTTC. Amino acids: CASSSTRDRQKTQYF.

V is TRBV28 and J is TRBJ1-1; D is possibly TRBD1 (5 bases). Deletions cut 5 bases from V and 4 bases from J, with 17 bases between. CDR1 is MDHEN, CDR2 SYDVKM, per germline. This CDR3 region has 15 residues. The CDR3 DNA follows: TGTGCCAGCAGTCCAGGCGCAGGGATTGGCACTGAAGCTTTCTTT. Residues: CASSPGAGIGTEAFF.

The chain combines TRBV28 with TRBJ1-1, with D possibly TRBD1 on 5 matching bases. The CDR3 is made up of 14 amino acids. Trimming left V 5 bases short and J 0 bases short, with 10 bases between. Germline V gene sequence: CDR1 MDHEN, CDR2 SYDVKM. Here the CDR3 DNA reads TGTGCCAGCAGTGGAGGGGCTTTGAACACTGAAGCTTTCTTT. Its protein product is CASSGGALNTEAFF.